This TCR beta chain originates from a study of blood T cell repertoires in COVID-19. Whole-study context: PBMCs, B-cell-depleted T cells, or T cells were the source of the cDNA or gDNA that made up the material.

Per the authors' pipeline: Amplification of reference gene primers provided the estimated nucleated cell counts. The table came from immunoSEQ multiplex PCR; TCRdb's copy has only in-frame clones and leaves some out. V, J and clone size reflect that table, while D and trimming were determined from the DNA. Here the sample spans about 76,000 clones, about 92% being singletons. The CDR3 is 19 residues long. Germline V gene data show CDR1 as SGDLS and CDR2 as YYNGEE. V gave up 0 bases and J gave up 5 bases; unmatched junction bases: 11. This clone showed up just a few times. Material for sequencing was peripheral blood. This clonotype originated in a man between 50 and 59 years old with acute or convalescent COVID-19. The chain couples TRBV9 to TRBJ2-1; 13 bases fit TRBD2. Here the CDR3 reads CASSVEPKSLAGGDNEQFF. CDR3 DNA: TGTGCCAGCAGCGTAGAGCCGAAATCACTAGCGGGAGGGGACAATGAGCAGTTCTTC.